The clone carrying this TCR beta chain was observed a few times. The antigen is undetermined. This CDR3 is 15 amino acids long. Germline lookup yields CDR1 LGHNA and CDR2 YNFKEQ. Trimming removed 2 bases from V and 8 bases from J; junction bases left unmatched: 7. This sample was included in a study of STAT5B mutations in CD4+ large granular lymphocyte leukemia. Study-wide results and limits: Patient CD4-sorted repertoires stayed more clonal than healthy ones after leukemic-clone removal. No patients shared main leukemic clonotypes, though roughly 23% appeared at low frequency elsewhere.

Sequenced by immunoSEQ multiplex PCR; TCRdb stores in-frame clones only, minus some. The sample shows 20,000 to 25,000 clones, just under 75% of them seen only once. The sequence derives from a human donor in good health. The chain combines TRBV4-2 with TRBJ1-4; 8 nucleotides line up with TRBD1. The sample taken for sequencing was CD4+ T cells from blood buffy coats. This chain's CDR3 is CASSQPDDRGEKLFF. The CDR3 DNA reads as TGTGCCAGCAGCCAACCGGATGACAGGGGAGAAAAACTGTTTTTT.